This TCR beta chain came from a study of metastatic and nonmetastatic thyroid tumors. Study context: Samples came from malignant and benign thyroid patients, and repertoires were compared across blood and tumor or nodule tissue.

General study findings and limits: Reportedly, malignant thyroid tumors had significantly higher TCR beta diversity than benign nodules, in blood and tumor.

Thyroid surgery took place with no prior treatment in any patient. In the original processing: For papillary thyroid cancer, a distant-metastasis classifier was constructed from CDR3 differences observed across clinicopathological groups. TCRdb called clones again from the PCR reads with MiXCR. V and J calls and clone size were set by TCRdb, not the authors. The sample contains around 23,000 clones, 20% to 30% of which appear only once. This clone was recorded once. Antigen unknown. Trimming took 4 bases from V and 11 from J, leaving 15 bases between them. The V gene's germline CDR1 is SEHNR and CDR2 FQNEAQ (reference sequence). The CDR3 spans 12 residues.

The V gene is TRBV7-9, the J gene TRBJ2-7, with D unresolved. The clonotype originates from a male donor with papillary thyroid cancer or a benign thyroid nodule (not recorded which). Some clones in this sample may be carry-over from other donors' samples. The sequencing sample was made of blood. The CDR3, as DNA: TGTGCCAGCAGCTCCCTAGGTTACGTGAAGTACTTC. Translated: CASSSLGYVKYF. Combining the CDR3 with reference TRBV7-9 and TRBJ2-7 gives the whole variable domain DTGVSQNPRHKITKRGQNVTFRCDPISEHNRLYWYRQTLGQGPEFLTYFQNEAQLEKSRLLSDRFSAERPKGSFSTLEIQRTEQGDSAMYLCASSSLGYVKYFGPGTRLTVT.